The rows below give T cell receptor beta chains drawn from one sample of a study of spatial heterogeneity in lung cancer. TCRdb recomputed calls from the 5' RACE reads with MiXCR, one row per CDR3 protein. This sample has more than 20,000 distinct CDR3 sequences; approximately 15% occur once, and the top ten carry about 30%. The input for sequencing was lung tumor tissue, taken at surgery. All receptors come from a female donor with early-stage non-small cell lung cancer. Both conserved end residues are trimmed from each CDR3. The size entry is marked missing in some rows and otherwise reads once, few, many or a size class.

>TRBV13|TRBJ2-1|few
ASRIEWAGNEQF
>TRBV18|TRBJ2-5|many
ASSRQPQETQY
>TRBV12-3/TRBV12-4|TRBJ2-1|many
ASSPLNEQF
>TRBV11-1|TRBJ2-3|many
ASSQDAPERTDTQY
>TRBV3-1|TRBJ2-6|-
ASSQEPHSGANVLT
>TRBV7-2|TRBJ2-7|medium-sized
ASSLADRGNEQY
>TRBV30|TRBJ2-1|-
AWTRAGVVYNEQF
>TRBV7-9|TRBJ2-3|few
AFRGAGTTDTQY
>TRBV6-1|TRBJ2-1|few
ASSVAGGDEQF
>TRBV20-1|TRBJ2-3|many
SATRGGTDTQY
>TRBV19|TRBJ1-1|many
ASSKTGMGNTEAF
>TRBV19|TRBJ2-7|-
ASSIDTTSGSYEQY
>TRBV3-1|TRBJ2-7|few
ASSQDLGRSEQY
>TRBV6-1|TRBJ2-1|large
ASNLAGREQF
>TRBV7-8|TRBJ2-1|many
ASSLGFSYNEQF
>TRBV20-1|TRBJ2-2|few
SARDWVGGNTGELF
>TRBV11-2|TRBJ2-3|many
ASSLLDTQY
>TRBV4-1|TRBJ2-7|many
ASSPGRGQGAYEQY
>TRBV19|TRBJ2-7|many
ASSTSGTGIVTYEQY
>TRBV5-1|TRBJ2-4|many
ASSLDSGIVVQY
>TRBV28|TRBJ2-7|-
ASSKLAGGGHEQY
>TRBV12-3/TRBV12-4|TRBJ2-5|many
ASSLMTGRETQY
>TRBV20-1|TRBJ2-7|medium-sized
SARDSTGGPYEQY
>TRBV20-1|TRBJ2-7|few
SAKSGRVYEQY
>TRBV6-1|TRBJ2-2|few
ASTEGGARGELF
>TRBV28|TRBJ2-7|medium-sized
ASSLDRDLGEQY
>TRBV20-1|TRBJ1-1|many
SASGGRDTEAF
>TRBV12-3/TRBV12-4|TRBJ2-2|-
ASRRAGTSFTGELF
>TRBV5-4|TRBJ2-7|medium-sized
ASSLADPGDHEQY
>TRBV20-1|TRBJ2-5|-
SATPHGTQY
>TRBV28|TRBJ1-6|-
VSKTRDRNSPLH
>TRBV18|TRBJ2-7|-
ASSPLPGHLSYEQY
>TRBV5-8|TRBJ2-3|many
ASSLAPFGDNADTQY
>TRBV2|TRBJ2-2|many
ASSDVGINTGELF
>TRBV2|TRBJ1-6|-
ASEELVYSDSPLH
>TRBV9|TRBJ1-2|many
ASGEWGGYT
>TRBV28|TRBJ2-7|few
ASRPAGGPSHEQY
>TRBV12-5|TRBJ2-7|many
ASGLVYEQY
>TRBV7-2|TRBJ2-1|-
ASSFEVPRGEQL
>TRBV2|TRBJ2-3|many
ASTRDSSTDTQY
>TRBV5-1|TRBJ2-5|-
ASSLELAGETQY
>TRBV7-3|TRBJ2-6|few
ASRLAANSGANVLT
>TRBV5-1|TRBJ2-5|many
ASSTGTSQETQY
>TRBV6-1|TRBJ2-5|-
ASSESETQY
>TRBV5-1|TRBJ2-7|few
ASSLPGGGEQY
>TRBV6-1|TRBJ2-7|few
ASSEDGQGWYEQY
>TRBV29-1|TRBJ2-5|many
SVEVPPKTQY